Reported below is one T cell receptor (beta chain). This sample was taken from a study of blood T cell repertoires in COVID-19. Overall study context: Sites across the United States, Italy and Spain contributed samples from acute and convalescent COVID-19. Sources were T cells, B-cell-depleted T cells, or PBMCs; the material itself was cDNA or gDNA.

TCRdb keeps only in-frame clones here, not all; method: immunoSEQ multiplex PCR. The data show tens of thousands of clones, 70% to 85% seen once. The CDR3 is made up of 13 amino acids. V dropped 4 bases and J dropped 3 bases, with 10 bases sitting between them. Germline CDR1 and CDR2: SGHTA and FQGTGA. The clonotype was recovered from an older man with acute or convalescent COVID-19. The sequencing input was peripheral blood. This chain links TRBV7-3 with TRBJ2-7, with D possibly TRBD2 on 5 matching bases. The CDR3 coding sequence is TGTGCCAGCAGCTCCATTGGGAGCTACGAGCAGTACTTC. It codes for CASSSIGSYEQYF.